This TCR beta chain is from a study of blood T cell repertoires in COVID-19. Study context: Acute-phase and convalescent COVID-19 samples originated in the United States, Italy and Spain.

Per the study methods: Nucleated cell number was recorded as an estimate derived from reference gene primer amplification. The repertoire was sequenced with immunoSEQ multiplex PCR; TCRdb's copy has only in-frame clones and lacks some. That table furnishes V, J and clone size, whereas the DNA furnished D and trimming. The sample contains more than 150,000 clones, roughly 90% of which appear only once. Specimen: peripheral blood. This receptor was taken from a man between 50 and 59 years old with acute or convalescent COVID-19.

The chain's CDR3 is CAISYRGGGNQPQHF. The DNA of the CDR3 is TGTGCCATCAGCTACAGGGGTGGTGGCAATCAGCCCCAGCATTTT. This sequence joins TRBV10-3 and TRBJ1-5; 7 bases agree with TRBD1. V lost 6 bases to trimming and J lost 2 bases; unmatched junction nucleotides: 7. The V gene's germline CDR1 is ENHRY and CDR2 SYGVKD. The CDR3 spans 15 residues.